Sequencing of this T cell receptor beta chain was carried out in a study of T cell repertoires in cytomegalovirus infection. Overall study context: Public TCR beta signatures were indicative of both CMV infection and a matching HLA type.

The CDR3 has 15 amino acids. The germline gives CDR1 DFQATT, CDR2 SNEGSKA (reference sequence). With 5 bases removed from V and 0 bases from J, the gap between germline ends came to 17 bases. Each CDR3 protein gets one entry after TCRdb re-called the reads with MiXCR. Here the sample spans approximately 400,000 distinct CDR3 sequences, approximately 31% being singletons. Whole-study findings and limits: Dominating the ex vivo response were TCR beta clonotypes that were CMV-specific and HLA-C-restricted. Public TCR beta family frequency separated CMV-and-HLA carriers, including in an independent cohort.

This clonotype occurred a few times. Its specificity is unknown. Material: PBMCs. The chain uses TRBV20-1 and TRBJ2-7; D is possibly TRBD2 (5 bases). The sequence was collected from a human donor in good health (CMV status not recorded). Some clones in this sample may be carry-over from other donors' samples. CDR3 loop: CSAQAERTSSYEQYF. CDR3 DNA sequence: TGCAGTGCTCAAGCGGAGCGAACGAGCTCCTACGAGCAGTACTTC.